This T cell receptor (beta chain) stems from a study of CD8 T cells in Susac syndrome (dated by TCRdb to about 2019). For the study in its entirety: Repertoire sequencing was used to test whether CD8+ T cell activation and differentiation in Susac syndrome was antigen driven. The study compared CD8+ T cell repertoire clonality among roughly eleven healthy donors, about 14 Susac syndrome patients and roughly 16 multiple sclerosis patients.

High-throughput TCR beta sequencing profiled peripheral blood CD8+ and CD4+ T cells from healthy donors, Susac syndrome patients and multiple sclerosis patients. The multiple sclerosis controls were treatment-naive patients whose relapsing-remitting disease, either stable or active, fulfilled the revised McDonald criteria. Bulk CD8+ and CD4+ T cells were purified by magnetic negative isolation, while CD8+ TEMRA cells were enriched using FACS. Blood was drawn into EDTA tubes, processed within 24 hours, and PBMCs were isolated by density gradient centrifugation. PBMCs intended for TCR sequencing were cryopreserved in liquid nitrogen and were subsequently thawed in a 37 degrees C water bath. The sorted or isolated CD4+, CD8+ and CD8+ TEMRA cells reached a purity of at least 90%. The investigation overall reported the following: The TCR sequencing and HLA analysis was acknowledged to have included a relatively small number of individuals.

Of note for this clonotype: Its antigen specificity is not known. The record has no base qualities; no much larger clone is one base away.

RNA was extracted with the RNeasy kit and about 0.5 to 1 ug was reverse transcribed using random hexamers. TCR beta CDR3 regions were amplified with the immunoSEQ multiplex PCR assay covering 54 Vbeta and 13 Jbeta segments. PCR amplification bias was corrected using a synthetic template baseline for primer optimization and computational correction. The original pipeline was this. Reads were annotated to V, D and J genes per IMGT and analyzed with immunoSEQ Analyzer, keeping only productive sequences. Clonality was computed as one minus Shannon entropy normalized by log2 of the number of productive unique sequences. For each patient and control, public and private clones were evaluated among the 100 most prevalent clones. Clones were defined as Susac-specific if absent from the healthy and MS cohorts, from 1052 published viral clones and from other ImmuneACCESS disease sequences. Starting from the raw public reads, TCRdb applied fastp trimming at Q25, assembled clones with MiXCR and retained in-frame beta chains. Rows are unified per CDR3 protein, each entry keeping the most common DNA and genes. TCRdb, not the authors, supplied the V and J calls. This sample is represented by about 150,000 distinct CDR3 sequences; roughly 96% of them were singletons. 0.15% of the sample goes to the ten largest clones.

Specimen: CD8+ T cells from PBMCs. The TCR was taken from a human donor with multiple sclerosis.

In nucleotides, the sequence is TGTGCCTGGAGTGGGGGGGTAAGGACCTACGAGCAGTACTTC. The translation is CAWSGGVRTYEQYF. The sequence joins TRBV30 to TRBJ2-7, with a tentative D gene TRBD2 over 6 matching bases. The CDR3 runs 14 residues from the cysteine to the phenylalanine. Here the CDR3 DNA is all that survives: 42 bases in frame from base 1. Looking up the germline V gene (reference sequence) yields CDR1 GTSNPN and CDR2 SVGIG. V is shortened by 1 base, J by 2 bases, and the region joining them spans 12 bases. Reference TRBV30 and TRBJ2-7 proteins supply the regions before and after the CDR3; the full variable domain is: SQTIHQWPATLVQPVGSPLSLECTVEGTSNPNLYWYRQAAGRGLQLLFYSVGIGQISSEVPQNLSASRPQDRQFILSSKKLLLSDSGFYLCAWSGGVRTYEQYFGPGTRLTVT.